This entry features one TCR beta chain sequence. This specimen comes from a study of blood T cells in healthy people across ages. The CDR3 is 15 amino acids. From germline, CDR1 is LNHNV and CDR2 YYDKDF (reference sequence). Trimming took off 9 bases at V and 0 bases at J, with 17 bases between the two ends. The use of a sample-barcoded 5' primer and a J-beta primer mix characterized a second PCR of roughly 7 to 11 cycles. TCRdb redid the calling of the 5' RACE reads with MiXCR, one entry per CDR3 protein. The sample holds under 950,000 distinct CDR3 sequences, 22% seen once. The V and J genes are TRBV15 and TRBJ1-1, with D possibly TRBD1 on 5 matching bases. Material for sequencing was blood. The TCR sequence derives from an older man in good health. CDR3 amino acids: CATSKGADMNTEAFF. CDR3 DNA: TGTGCCACGTCTAAAGGGGCAGATATGAACACTGAAGCTTTCTTT.